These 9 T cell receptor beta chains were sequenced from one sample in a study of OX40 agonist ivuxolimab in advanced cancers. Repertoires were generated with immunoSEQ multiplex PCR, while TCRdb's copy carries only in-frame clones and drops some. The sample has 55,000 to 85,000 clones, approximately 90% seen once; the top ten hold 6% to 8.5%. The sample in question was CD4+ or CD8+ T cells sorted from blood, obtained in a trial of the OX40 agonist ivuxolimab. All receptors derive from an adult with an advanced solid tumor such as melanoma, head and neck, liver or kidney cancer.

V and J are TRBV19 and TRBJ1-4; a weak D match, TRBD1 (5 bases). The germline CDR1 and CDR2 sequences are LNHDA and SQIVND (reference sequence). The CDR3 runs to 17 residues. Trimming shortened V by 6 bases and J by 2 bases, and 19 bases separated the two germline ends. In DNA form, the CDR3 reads TGTGCCAGTAGACACCTCGGGGAGGGGCCCACTAATGAAAAACTGTTTTTT. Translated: CASRHLGEGPTNEKLFF.

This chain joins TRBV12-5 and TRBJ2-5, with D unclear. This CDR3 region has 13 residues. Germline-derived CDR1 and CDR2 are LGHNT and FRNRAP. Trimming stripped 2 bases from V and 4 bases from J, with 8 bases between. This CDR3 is CASGLPPPETQYF. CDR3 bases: TGTGCTAGTGGTTTGCCCCCCCCAGAGACCCAGTACTTC. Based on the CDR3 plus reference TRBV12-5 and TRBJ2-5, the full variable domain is DARVTQTPRHKVTEMGQEVTMRCQPILGHNTVFWYRQTMMQGLELLAYFRNRAPLDDSGMPKDRFSAEMPDATLATLKIQPSEPRDSAVYFCASGLPPPETQYFGPGTRLLVL.

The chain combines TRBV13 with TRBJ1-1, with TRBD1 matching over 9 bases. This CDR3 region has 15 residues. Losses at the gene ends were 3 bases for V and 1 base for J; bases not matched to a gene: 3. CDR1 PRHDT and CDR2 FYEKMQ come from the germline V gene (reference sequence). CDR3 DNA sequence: TGTGCCAGCAGCTTCGGGACAGGGTGGAACACTGAAGCTTTCTTT. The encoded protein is CASSFGTGWNTEAFF.

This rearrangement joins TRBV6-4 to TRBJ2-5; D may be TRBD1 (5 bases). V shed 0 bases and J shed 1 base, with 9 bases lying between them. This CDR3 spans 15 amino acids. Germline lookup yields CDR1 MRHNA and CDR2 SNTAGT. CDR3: CASSDSGPLQETQYF. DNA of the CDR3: TGTGCCAGCAGTGACTCGGGGCCCCTCCAAGAGACCCAGTACTTC.

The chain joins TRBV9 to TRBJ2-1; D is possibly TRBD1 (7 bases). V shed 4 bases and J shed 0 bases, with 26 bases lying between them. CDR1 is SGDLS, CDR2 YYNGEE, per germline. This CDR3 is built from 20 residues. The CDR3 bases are TGTGCCAGCAGCCCACTATCTAGGGGGCGGGGCCCAAGCTCCTACAATGAGCAGTTCTTC. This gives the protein CASSPLSRGRGPSSYNEQFF.

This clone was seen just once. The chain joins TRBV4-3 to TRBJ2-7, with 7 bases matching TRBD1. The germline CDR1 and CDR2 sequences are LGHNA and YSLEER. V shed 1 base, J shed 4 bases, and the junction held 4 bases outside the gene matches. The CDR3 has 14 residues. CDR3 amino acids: CASSQGTQGYEQYF. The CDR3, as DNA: TGCGCCAGCAGCCAAGGAACACAGGGGTACGAGCAGTACTTC.

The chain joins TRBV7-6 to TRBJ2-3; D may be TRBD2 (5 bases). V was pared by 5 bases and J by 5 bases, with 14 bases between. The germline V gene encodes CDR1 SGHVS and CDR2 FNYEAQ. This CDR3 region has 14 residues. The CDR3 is CASSPGPGGDTQYF. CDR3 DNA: TGTGCCAGCAGCCCTGGACCAGGAGGAGATACGCAGTATTTT.

The CDR3 loop reads CASSPPVDRGYGELFF. The CDR3 DNA sequence: TGTGCCAGCAGCCCCCCGGTCGACAGGGGGTACGGGGAGCTGTTTTTT. This chain joins TRBV7-9 and TRBJ2-2, with 9 bases matching TRBD1. Per the germline V gene, CDR1 is SEHNR and CDR2 is FQNEAQ (reference sequence). Trimming cost V 5 bases and J 7 bases; bases outside gene matches: 11. This CDR3 contains 16 residues.

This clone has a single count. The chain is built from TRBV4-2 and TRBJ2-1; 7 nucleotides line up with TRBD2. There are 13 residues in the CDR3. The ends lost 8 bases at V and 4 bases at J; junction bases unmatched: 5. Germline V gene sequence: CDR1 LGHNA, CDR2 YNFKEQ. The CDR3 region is CASRASGYNEQFF. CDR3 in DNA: TGTGCCAGCCGTGCTAGCGGATACAATGAGCAGTTCTTC.